One sample yielded the 24 T cell receptor beta chains listed below, sequenced in a study of Graves' ophthalmopathy and Graves' hyperthyroidism. Investigators amplified TCR beta CDR3 regions from RNA transcripts. HTBI primers served in a first-round RT-PCR, which a second-round multiplex PCR followed. TCRdb ran MiXCR on the multiplex PCR reads and lists one entry per CDR3 protein. Here the sample spans about 590,000 distinct CDR3 sequences, about 40% being singletons. Sample: peripheral blood or thyroid tissue (not recorded which). The receptors originated from an adult man with Graves' hyperthyroidism.

A remark on this clonotype: The conserved phenylalanine or tryptophan is not found at the CDR3 terminus, so this likely reflects a read error. The chain carries TRBV6-1 and TRBJ2-2; TRBD1 agrees at 7 bases. The CDR3 length is 15 residues. Germline values: CDR1 MNHNS, CDR2 SASEGT. V trimming: 8 bases; J trimming: 2 bases; junction bases outside the gene matches: 8. CDR3 loop: CASHRDSTNTGELFL. The CDR3 DNA reads TGTGCCAGCCACCGGGACAGCACTAACACCGGGGAGCTGTTTCTT.

In this sample, this clonotype turned up many times. V gene TRBV2 combines with J gene TRBJ2-5; TRBD1 matches at 8 bases. The V gene end was trimmed by 6 bases and the J gene end by 5 bases; junction bases not matched to a gene: 5. The CDR3 runs 13 residues. Germline V lookup: CDR1 SNHLY, CDR2 FYNNEI. CDR3 protein: CASRTGVGETQYF. The CDR3 nucleotides are TGTGCCAGCAGGACAGGGGTCGGCGAGACCCAGTACTTC.

This chain uses TRBV7-2 with TRBJ2-7; 14 bases align to TRBD2. This CDR3 has 16 residues. The ends lost 3 bases at V and 5 bases at J; junction bases unmatched: 6. Germline loops: CDR1 SGHTA, CDR2 FQGNSA. CDR3 sequence (DNA): TGTGCCAGCAGCTTCCCGACTAGCGGGGGGGACAACGAGCAGTACTTC. It codes for CASSFPTSGGDNEQYF.

The chain joins TRBV7-2 to TRBJ1-4, with D unresolved. Germline CDR1 SGHTA, CDR2 FQGNSA. The germline V and J ends were trimmed by 4 bases and 2 bases, with 8 bases remaining between them. The CDR3 is made up of 14 amino acids. The CDR3 loop is CASSYHLTNEKLFF. CDR3 DNA: TGTGCCAGCAGCTACCACCTGACTAATGAAAAACTGTTTTTT.

This clonotype was recorded a few times. This rearrangement joins TRBV7-8 to TRBJ1-1; TRBD1 matches at 7 bases. Looked up from germline, CDR1 is SGHVS and CDR2 is FQNEAQ. The CDR3 is 13 residues long. The ends lost 4 bases at V and 7 bases at J; junction bases unmatched: 6. The CDR3 DNA is TGTGCCAGCAGCTCACCCACAGGGGATGAAGCTTTCTTT. It yields the protein CASSSPTGDEAFF.

This clonotype was found once. The chain is built from TRBV25-1 and TRBJ2-5; D is unresolved. Deletions cut 2 bases from V and 2 bases from J, with 12 bases between. Germline values: CDR1 MGHDK, CDR2 SYGVNS. This CDR3 spans 15 amino acids. CDR3 region: CASSELQIVQETQYF. CDR3 nucleotide sequence: TGTGCCAGCAGTGAACTGCAGATCGTACAAGAGACCCAGTACTTC.

This clonotype has a count of ten or more. The rearrangement joins TRBV4-1 to TRBJ2-5, with 11 bases lining up with TRBD1. In germline, CDR1 is MGHRA, CDR2 YSYEKL. The CDR3 length is 17 residues. V lost 3 bases, J lost 1 base, and 7 bases stayed unmatched. CDR3 sequence: CASSHTSGTGGQETQYF. CDR3 coding DNA: TGCGCCAGCAGCCATACTTCCGGGACAGGGGGCCAAGAGACCCAGTACTTC.

This clonotype was observed at least ten times. CDR3 sequence reads: CSAGGYRGRVSNQPQHF. The CDR3 DNA sequence: TGCAGTGCTGGGGGGTACCGGGGGCGCGTTAGCAATCAGCCCCAGCATTTT. The chain joins TRBV20-1 to TRBJ1-5; TRBD1 might be the D (6 bases). Germline CDR1 DFQATT, CDR2 SNEGSKA (reference sequence). With 5 bases removed from V and 0 bases from J, the gap between germline ends came to 20 bases. This CDR3 has 17 residues.

With respect to this clonotype: It may be a read error: a sequence one base away is much more abundant. This chain joins TRBV24-1 and TRBJ2-2, with a weak D call TRBD2 (6 bases). The CDR3 is 16 amino acids. Germline lookup yields CDR1 KGHDR and CDR2 SFDVKD. The CDR3 spells CATSDLWGENTGELVF. The CDR3 nucleotides read TGTGCCACCAGTGATTTGTGGGGGGAGAACACCGGGGAGCTGGTTTTT.

Only a few counts were recorded for this clonotype. This chain links TRBV6-5 with TRBJ1-1; 8 bases are shared with TRBD1. Trimming removed 6 bases from V and 5 bases from J; junction bases left unmatched: 11. From germline, CDR1 is MNHEY and CDR2 SVGAGI. The CDR3 runs 15 residues. For the CDR3, the DNA is TGTGCCAGCAGCTATATGGACAGGGTAGGAACTGAAGCTTTCTTT. Translating it yields CASSYMDRVGTEAFF.

This clonotype was picked up many times. This sequence joins TRBV6-1 and TRBJ1-2; the match to TRBD1 covers 10 bases. The germline CDR1 and CDR2 sequences are MNHNS and SASEGT. The CDR3 contains 13 residues. V gave up 10 bases and J gave up 4 bases; unmatched junction bases: 6. CDR3 amino acids: CAIRQGASYGYTF. CDR3 nucleotide sequence: TGTGCCATACGACAGGGGGCGAGCTATGGCTACACCTTC.

The rearrangement links TRBV12-3 or TRBV12-4 to TRBJ2-7; TRBD1 or TRBD2 may be the D gene (5 bases each). This CDR3 is built from 15 residues. Trimming took off 6 bases at V and 3 bases at J, with 18 bases between the two ends. This CDR3 reads CASSPGTAGFYEQYF. As DNA, the CDR3 is TGTGCCAGCAGCCCTGGGACCGCCGGATTCTACGAGCAGTACTTC.

This clonotype was recorded many times. The chain recombines TRBV9 with TRBJ1-5, with D perhaps TRBD1 (6 bases). The CDR3 contains 13 residues. Per the germline V gene, CDR1 is SGDLS and CDR2 is YYNGEE. The V end lost 7 bases, the J end lost 7 bases, and 15 bases lay between the germline ends. The CDR3, as DNA: TGTGCCAGCGGGAGAGGGGGAGGCCAGCCCCAGCATTTT. Translation gives CASGRGGGQPQHF.

Regarding this clonotype: A read error may be the cause here, since a much bigger clone is one base away. The chain carries TRBV5-1 and TRBJ1-4, with D maybe TRBD1 (5 bases). Trimming pared 0 bases from V and 10 bases from J, leaving 13 bases between. CDR3 length equals 14 residues. Germline V CDR1 and CDR2: SGHRS, YFSETQ. CDR3 coding DNA: TGCGCCAGCAGCTTGGAACAGGTCTCGGGAAAACTGTTTTTT. This codes for CASSLEQVSGKLFF. The complete variable domain, with remaining parts taken from reference TRBV5-1 and TRBJ1-4, reads KAGVTQTPRYLIKTRGQQVTLSCSPISGHRSVSWYQQTPGQGLQFLFEYFSETQRNKGNFPGRFSGRQFSNSRSEMNVSTLELGDSALYLCASSLEQVSGKLFFGSGTQLSVL.

The chain joins TRBV4-1 to TRBJ1-1; TRBD1 is a possible D gene (6 bases). The CDR3 has 16 amino acids. V lost 1 base and J 0 bases, leaving 12 bases between the germline ends. Germline V gene data show CDR1 as MGHRA and CDR2 as YSYEKL. The CDR3 DNA reads TGCGCCAGCAGCCAAGCACAGGGAGGATTGAACACTGAAGCTTTCTTT. Translation gives CASSQAQGGLNTEAFF.

A word on this clonotype: At one end, the junction sequence differs from germline, possibly due to a read error. The chain is built from TRBV6-5 and TRBJ1-2; D is possibly TRBD1 (5 bases). The length of the CDR3 is 16 residues. Germline loops: CDR1 MNHEY, CDR2 SVGAGI. This CDR3 is CPSSYSNLWRGEGYTF. DNA for the CDR3: TGTCCCAGCAGTTACTCTAACTTATGGAGGGGTGAAGGCTACACCTTC.

The table lists this clonotype with a few counts. The chain couples TRBV12-3 or TRBV12-4 to TRBJ1-4; the D gene is possibly TRBD1 (5 bases). V lost 10 bases, J lost 1 base, and 13 bases lay in between. The CDR3 covers 14 residues. CDR3 region: CATRVGGTNEKLFF. CDR3 bases: TGTGCCACCAGAGTCGGGGGAACTAATGAAAAACTGTTTTTT.

This clonotype was counted many times. The V call is TRBV25-1, the J call TRBJ2-7; D is unresolved. V was trimmed by 3 bases and J by 4 bases, leaving 7 bases between them. CDR3 length: 12 residues. Germline values: CDR1 MGHDK, CDR2 SYGVNS. Here the CDR3 reads CASSDVGYEQYF. CDR3 nucleotide sequence: TGTGCCAGCAGTGACGTGGGTTACGAGCAGTACTTC.

In the case of this clonotype: Just one base apart from a much larger clone, this may be a read error. The chain has TRBV10-3 and TRBJ1-1; D gene uncertain. Germline V gene sequence: CDR1 ENHRY, CDR2 SYGVKD. Trimming pared 5 bases from V and 3 bases from J, leaving 10 bases between. The CDR3 runs to 13 residues. The CDR3 DNA follows: TGTGCCATCAGTTACGCGGGGTACACTGAAGCTTTCTTT. Residues: CAISYAGYTEAFF.

This clonotype has at least ten counts. The gene calls are TRBV20-1 and TRBJ1-2, with 10 bases identical to TRBD1. The CDR3 is 16 amino acids. J lost 5 bases, V lost 0 bases, and 9 bases had no gene match. The germline V gene has CDR1 DFQATT and CDR2 SNEGSKA (reference sequence). The CDR3 is CSARDPGQGVRYGYTF. In DNA, the CDR3 is TGCAGTGCTAGAGACCCAGGACAGGGGGTACGTTATGGCTACACCTTC.

Many counts were recorded for this clonotype. The V call is TRBV7-9, the J call TRBJ2-2, with D possibly TRBD1 on 5 matching bases. V was clipped by 2 bases and J by 3 bases, with 10 bases between them. The CDR3 has 15 residues. Germline CDR1 reads SEHNR; CDR2 reads FQNEAQ (reference sequence). Written as DNA, the CDR3 is TGTGCCAGCAGCTTAAGGGGTCAATACACCGGGGAGCTGTTTTTT. Its translation: CASSLRGQYTGELFF.

The DNA of the CDR3 is TGTGCCAGCAGCTTGACCCGATACGAGCAGTACTTC. Its protein product is CASSLTRYEQYF. The chain employs TRBV7-9 and TRBJ2-7, with D hard to call. CDR3 length equals 12 residues. The V gene lost 3 bases and the J gene lost 4 bases, with 7 bases spanning the gap. In germline, CDR1 is SEHNR, CDR2 FQNEAQ (reference sequence).

This clonotype has at least ten counts. The V and J genes are TRBV10-2 and TRBJ2-7, with D possibly being TRBD1 (5 bases). Germline assignment: CDR1 WSHSY and CDR2 SAAADI. The germline V and J ends were trimmed by 0 bases and 3 bases, with 12 bases remaining between them. There are 15 residues in the CDR3. The DNA for the CDR3 is TGCGCCAGCAGTGAGTCCCCGGACACCTACTACGAGCAGTACTTC. Its protein product is CASSESPDTYYEQYF.

Remarks on this clonotype: One end of the junction is discordant with germline, which a read error may explain. The V call is TRBV10-2, the J call TRBJ1-6, with D maybe TRBD1 (5 bases). This CDR3 region has 13 residues. Germline values: CDR1 WSHSY, CDR2 SAAADI. The CDR3 region is CAGSPQQASPFHF. CDR3 nucleotides: TGCGCCGGCAGCCCACAACAGGCGTCACCCTTCCACTTT.